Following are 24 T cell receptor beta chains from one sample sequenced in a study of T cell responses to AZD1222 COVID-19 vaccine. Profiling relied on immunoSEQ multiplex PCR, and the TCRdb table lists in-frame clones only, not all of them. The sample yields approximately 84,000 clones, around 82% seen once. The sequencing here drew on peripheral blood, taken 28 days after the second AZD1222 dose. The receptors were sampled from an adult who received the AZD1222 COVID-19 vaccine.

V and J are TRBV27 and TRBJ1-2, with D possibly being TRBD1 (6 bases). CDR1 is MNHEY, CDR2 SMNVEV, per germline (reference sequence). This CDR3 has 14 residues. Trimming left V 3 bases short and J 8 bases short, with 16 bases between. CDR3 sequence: CASSFGGARRGYTF. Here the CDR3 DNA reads TGTGCCAGCAGTTTCGGGGGGGCGCGTAGGGGCTACACCTTC.

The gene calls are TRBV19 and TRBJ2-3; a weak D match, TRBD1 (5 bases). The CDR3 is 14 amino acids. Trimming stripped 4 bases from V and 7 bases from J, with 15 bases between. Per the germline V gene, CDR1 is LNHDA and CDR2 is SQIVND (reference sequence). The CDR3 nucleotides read TGTGCCAGTAGTAATCCAGGGCAGGAAAATACGCAGTATTTT. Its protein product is CASSNPGQENTQYF.

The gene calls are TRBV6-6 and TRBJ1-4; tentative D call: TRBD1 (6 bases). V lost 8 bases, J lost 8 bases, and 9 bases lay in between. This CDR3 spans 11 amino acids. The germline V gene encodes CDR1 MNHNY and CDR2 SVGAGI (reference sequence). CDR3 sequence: CASGGLEKLFF. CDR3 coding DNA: TGTGCCAGCGGGGGGCTAGAAAAACTGTTTTTT.

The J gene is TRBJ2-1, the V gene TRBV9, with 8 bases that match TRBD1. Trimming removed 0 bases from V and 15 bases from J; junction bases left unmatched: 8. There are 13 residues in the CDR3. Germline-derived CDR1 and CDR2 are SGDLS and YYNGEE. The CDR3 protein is CASSVAGQVRLFF. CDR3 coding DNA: TGTGCCAGCAGCGTAGCGGGACAGGTACGCTTGTTCTTC. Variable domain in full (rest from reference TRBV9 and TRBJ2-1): DSGVTQTPKHLITATGQRVTLRCSPRSGDLSVYWYQQSLDQGLQFLIQYYNGEERAKGNILERFSAQQFPDLHSELNLSSLELGDSALYFCASSVAGQVRLFFGPGTRLTVL.

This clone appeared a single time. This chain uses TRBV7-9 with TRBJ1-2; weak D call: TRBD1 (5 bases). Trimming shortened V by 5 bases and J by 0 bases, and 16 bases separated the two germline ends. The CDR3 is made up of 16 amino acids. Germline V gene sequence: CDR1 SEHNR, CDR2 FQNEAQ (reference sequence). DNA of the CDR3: TGTGCCAGCAGCCCCGCATGGGACGGCCCTAACTATGGCTACACCTTC. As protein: CASSPAWDGPNYGYTF.

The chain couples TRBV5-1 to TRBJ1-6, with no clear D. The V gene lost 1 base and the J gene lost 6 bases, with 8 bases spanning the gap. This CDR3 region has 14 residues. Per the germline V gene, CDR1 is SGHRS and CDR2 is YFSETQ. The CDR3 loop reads CASSLLDFNSPLHF. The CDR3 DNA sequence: TGCGCCAGCAGCTTGTTGGATTTTAATTCACCCCTCCACTTT.

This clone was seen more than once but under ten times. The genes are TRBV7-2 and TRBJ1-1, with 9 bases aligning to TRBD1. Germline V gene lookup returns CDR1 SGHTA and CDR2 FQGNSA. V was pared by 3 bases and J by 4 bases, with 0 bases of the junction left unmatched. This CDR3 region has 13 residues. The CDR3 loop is CASSLTGGTEAFF. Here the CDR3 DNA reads TGTGCCAGCAGCTTGACAGGGGGCACTGAAGCTTTCTTT.

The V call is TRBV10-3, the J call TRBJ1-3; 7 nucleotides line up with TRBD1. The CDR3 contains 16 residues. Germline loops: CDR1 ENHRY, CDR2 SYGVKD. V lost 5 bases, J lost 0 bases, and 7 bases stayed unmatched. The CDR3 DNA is TGTGCCATCAGTACGGGACAGTCGTACTCTGGAAACACCATATATTTT. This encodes CAISTGQSYSGNTIYF.

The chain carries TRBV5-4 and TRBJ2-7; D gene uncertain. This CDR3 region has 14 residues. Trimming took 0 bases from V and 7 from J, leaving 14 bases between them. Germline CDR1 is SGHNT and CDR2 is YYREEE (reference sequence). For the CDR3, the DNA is TGTGCCAGCAGCTTGGGGGTCGGCCGTGGGGAGCAGTACTTC. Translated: CASSLGVGRGEQYF. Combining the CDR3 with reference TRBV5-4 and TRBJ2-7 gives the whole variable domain ETGVTQSPTHLIKTRGQQVTLRCSSQSGHNTVSWYQQALGQGPQFIFQYYREEENGRGNFPPRFSGLQFPNYSSELNVNALELDDSALYLCASSLGVGRGEQYFGPGTRLTVT.

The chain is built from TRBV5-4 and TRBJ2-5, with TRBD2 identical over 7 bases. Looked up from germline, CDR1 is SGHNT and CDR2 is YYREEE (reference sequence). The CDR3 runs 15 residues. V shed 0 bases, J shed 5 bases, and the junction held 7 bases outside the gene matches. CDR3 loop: CASSLGTSASETQYF. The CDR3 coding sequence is TGTGCCAGCAGCTTGGGGACTAGTGCATCGGAGACCCAGTACTTC.

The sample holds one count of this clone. This chain's CDR3 is CASSKPPGQGIDEQFF. CDR3 coding DNA: TGTGCCAGCAGTAAGCCACCTGGACAGGGGATCGATGAGCAGTTCTTC. The chain recombines TRBV5-4 with TRBJ2-1, with TRBD1 matching over 9 bases. The V segment lost 5 bases and the J segment 8 bases; nucleotides outside the gene matches: 14. Germline values: CDR1 SGHNT, CDR2 YYREEE (reference sequence). The CDR3 sequence is 16 residues long.

CDR3 sequence (DNA): TGTGCCAGCAGCCGGGCCCCATACGAGCAGTACTTC. Its translation is CASSRAPYEQYF. The chain recombines TRBV7-8 with TRBJ2-7; D is unclear. V lost 5 bases to trimming and J lost 4 bases, with 9 bases between them. This CDR3 spans 12 amino acids. Looked up from germline, CDR1 is SGHVS and CDR2 is FQNEAQ.

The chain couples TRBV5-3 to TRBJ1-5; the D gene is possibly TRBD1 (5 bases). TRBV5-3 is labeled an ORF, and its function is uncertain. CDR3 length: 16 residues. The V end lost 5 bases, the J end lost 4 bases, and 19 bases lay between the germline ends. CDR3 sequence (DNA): TGTGCCAGAAGGTTTCGGGGGATCAGGAGGAATCAGCCCCAGCATTTT. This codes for CARRFRGIRRNQPQHF.

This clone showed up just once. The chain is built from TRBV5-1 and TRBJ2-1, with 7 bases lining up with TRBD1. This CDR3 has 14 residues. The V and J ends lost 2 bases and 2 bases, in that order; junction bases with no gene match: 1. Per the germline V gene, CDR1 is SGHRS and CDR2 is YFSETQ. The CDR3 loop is CASSLGTAYNEQFF. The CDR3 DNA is TGCGCCAGCAGCTTAGGGACAGCCTACAATGAGCAGTTCTTC.

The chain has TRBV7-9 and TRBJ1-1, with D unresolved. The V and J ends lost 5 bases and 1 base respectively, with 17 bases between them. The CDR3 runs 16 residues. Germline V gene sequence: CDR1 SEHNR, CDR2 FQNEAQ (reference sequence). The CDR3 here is CASSPRSGSPNTEAFF. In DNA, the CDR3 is TGTGCCAGCAGCCCCAGGTCCGGCAGTCCGAACACTGAAGCTTTCTTT.

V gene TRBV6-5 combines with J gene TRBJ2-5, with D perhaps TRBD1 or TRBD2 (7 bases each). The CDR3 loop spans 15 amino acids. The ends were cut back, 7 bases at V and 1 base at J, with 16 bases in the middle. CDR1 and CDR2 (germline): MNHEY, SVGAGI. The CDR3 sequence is CASKSQGGVQETQYF. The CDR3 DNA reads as TGTGCCAGCAAGTCTCAGGGGGGGGTCCAAGAGACCCAGTACTTC.

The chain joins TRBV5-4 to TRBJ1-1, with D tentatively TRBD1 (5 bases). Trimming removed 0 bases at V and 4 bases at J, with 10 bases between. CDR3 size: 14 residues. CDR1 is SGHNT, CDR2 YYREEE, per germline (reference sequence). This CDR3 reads CASSLVGVATEAFF. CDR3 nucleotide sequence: TGTGCCAGCAGCTTGGTAGGGGTGGCCACTGAAGCTTTCTTT.

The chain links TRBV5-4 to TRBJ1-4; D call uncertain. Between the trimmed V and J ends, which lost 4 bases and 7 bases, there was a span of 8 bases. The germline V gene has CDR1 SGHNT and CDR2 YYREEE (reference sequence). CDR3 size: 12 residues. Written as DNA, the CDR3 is TGTGCCAGCAGCACTCTGGGTGAAAAACTGTTTTTT. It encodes CASSTLGEKLFF.

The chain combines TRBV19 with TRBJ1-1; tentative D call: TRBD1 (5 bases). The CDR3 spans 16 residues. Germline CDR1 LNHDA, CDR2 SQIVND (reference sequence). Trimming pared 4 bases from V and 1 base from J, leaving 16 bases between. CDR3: CASSSYLGTSNTEAFF. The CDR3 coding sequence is TGTGCCAGTAGTAGTTATTTAGGGACCTCGAACACTGAAGCTTTCTTT.

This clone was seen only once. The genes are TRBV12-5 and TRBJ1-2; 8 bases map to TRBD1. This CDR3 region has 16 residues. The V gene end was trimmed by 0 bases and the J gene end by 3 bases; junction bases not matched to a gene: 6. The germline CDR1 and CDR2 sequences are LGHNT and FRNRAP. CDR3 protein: CASGLVREGQDYGYTF. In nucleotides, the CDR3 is TGTGCTAGTGGTTTGGTAAGGGAGGGACAGGACTATGGCTACACCTTC.

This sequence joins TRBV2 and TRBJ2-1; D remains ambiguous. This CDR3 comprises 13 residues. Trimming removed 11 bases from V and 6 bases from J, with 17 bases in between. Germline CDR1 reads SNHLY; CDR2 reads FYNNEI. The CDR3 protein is CAGAPQVRNEQFF. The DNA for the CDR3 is TGTGCCGGAGCACCTCAGGTCCGCAATGAGCAGTTCTTC.

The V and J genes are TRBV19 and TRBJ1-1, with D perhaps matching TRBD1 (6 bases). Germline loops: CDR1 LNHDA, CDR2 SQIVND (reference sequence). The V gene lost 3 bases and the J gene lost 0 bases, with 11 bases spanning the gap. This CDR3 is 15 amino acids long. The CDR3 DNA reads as TGTGCCAGTAGTATCAGGGGAAATTTGAACACTGAAGCTTTCTTT. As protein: CASSIRGNLNTEAFF.

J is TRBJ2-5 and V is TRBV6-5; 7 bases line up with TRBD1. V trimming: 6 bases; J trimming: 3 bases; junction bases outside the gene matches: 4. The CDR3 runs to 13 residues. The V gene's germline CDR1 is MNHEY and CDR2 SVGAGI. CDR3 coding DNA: TGTGCCAGCAGGCCCCAGGGGGAAGAGACCCAGTACTTC. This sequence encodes CASRPQGEETQYF.

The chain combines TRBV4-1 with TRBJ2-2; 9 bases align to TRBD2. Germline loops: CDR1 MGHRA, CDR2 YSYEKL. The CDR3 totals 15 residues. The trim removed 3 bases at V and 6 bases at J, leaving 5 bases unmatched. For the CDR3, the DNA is TGCGCCAGCAGCCAGACCGGGACTAGCCCCGGGGAGCTGTTTTTT. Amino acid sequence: CASSQTGTSPGELFF.